The subject of this entry is one T cell receptor (beta chain). Its antigen is undetermined. The data derive from a study of blood T cells in healthy people across ages. The trim removed 2 bases at V and 13 bases at J, leaving 8 bases unmatched. Germline CDR1 is MNHEY and CDR2 is SVGAGI. CDR3 size: 13 residues. The study's findings and limits: Higher diversity and more naive CD4+ cells were features of long-lived donors, compared to aged donors.

Per sample, a minimum of 6.5 million PBMCs were isolated. Then a second PCR, running about 6 to 12 cycles, was carried out with a sample-barcoded 5' primer and a J-beta primer mix. Every sample gave at least 2.5 million paired-end reads containing CDR3. TCRdb redid the calling of the 5' RACE reads with MiXCR, one entry per CDR3 protein. The sample shows hundreds of thousands of distinct CDR3 sequences, 60% to 80% of them seen only once. The specimen sequenced was blood. The chain links TRBV6-5 to TRBJ2-4, with 7 bases fitting TRBD2. This clonotype originated in a man under 40 in good health. The CDR3 nucleotides are TGTGCCAGCAGTTACGGTAGGGTGCGGGAGCAGTACTTC. This gives the protein CASSYGRVREQYF.